Listed below are T cell receptor beta chains from one sample, sequenced in a study of blood T cell repertoires in COVID-19. Only in-frame clones appear in the TCRdb table, and some are missing; sequencing was by immunoSEQ multiplex PCR. The table shows about 140,000 clones, with more than 80% occurring only once. Material for sequencing was PBMCs or T cells enriched from blood (not recorded which). These receptors all come from a man in his fifties or sixties who had recovered from COVID-19. Each CDR3 is given with its conserved first and last residue. D genes are given only for firm matches. Some rows have no size entry. The others give once, few or many, or a class for an expanded clone.

v_call: TRBV24-1
clone_size: .
d_call: TRBD1
j_call: TRBJ2-5
cdr3_aa: CATSDPRADRGRGETQYF
cdr3_nt: TGTGCCACCAGTGACCCTCGGGCCGACAGGGGGCGCGGGGAGACCCAGTACTTC

v_call: TRBV29-1
clone_size: .
d_call: .
j_call: TRBJ2-1
cdr3_aa: CSVDSYGNEQFF
cdr3_nt: TGCAGCGTTGATAGTTACGGCAATGAGCAGTTCTTC

v_call: TRBV11-2
clone_size: .
d_call: .
j_call: TRBJ2-1
cdr3_aa: CASSLEAGNEQFF
cdr3_nt: TGTGCCAGCAGCTTAGAAGCAGGGAATGAGCAGTTCTTC

v_call: TRBV28
clone_size: .
d_call: TRBD2
j_call: TRBJ2-1
cdr3_aa: CASSPSGTSGFNEQFF
cdr3_nt: TGTGCCAGCAGTCCGTCCGGGACTAGCGGGTTCAATGAGCAGTTCTTC

v_call: TRBV7-2
clone_size: .
d_call: TRBD1
j_call: TRBJ1-5
cdr3_aa: CASSLDRGPQHF
cdr3_nt: TGTGCCAGCAGCTTAGACAGGGGGCCCCAGCATTTT

v_call: TRBV7-2
clone_size: once
d_call: .
j_call: TRBJ1-1
cdr3_aa: CASSYGGVALNTEAFF
cdr3_nt: TGTGCCAGCAGCTACGGGGGGGTCGCCTTGAACACTGAAGCTTTCTTT

v_call: TRBV6-6
clone_size: .
d_call: .
j_call: TRBJ1-5
cdr3_aa: CASSYSSWREGQPQHF
cdr3_nt: TGTGCCAGCAGTTACTCCAGTTGGAGGGAAGGTCAGCCCCAGCATTTT

v_call: TRBV21-1
clone_size: .
d_call: .
j_call: TRBJ1-1
cdr3_aa: CASPGQGTEAFF
cdr3_nt: TGTGCCAGCCCGGGACAGGGCACTGAAGCTTTCTTT

v_call: TRBV7-3
clone_size: once
d_call: .
j_call: TRBJ1-1
cdr3_aa: CASSFTHNTEAFF
cdr3_nt: TGTGCCAGCAGCTTTACACACAACACTGAAGCTTTCTTT

v_call: TRBV25-1
clone_size: once
d_call: .
j_call: TRBJ2-2
cdr3_aa: CASGADSGNTGELFF
cdr3_nt: TGTGCCAGCGGGGCGGACAGCGGAAACACCGGGGAGCTGTTTTTT

v_call: TRBV5-1
clone_size: .
d_call: .
j_call: TRBJ2-3
cdr3_aa: CASTRDSSTDTQYF
cdr3_nt: TGCGCCAGCACACGGGATTCTAGCACAGATACGCAGTATTTT

v_call: TRBV7-9
clone_size: .
d_call: TRBD1
j_call: TRBJ2-1
cdr3_aa: CASSPTGDEQFF
cdr3_nt: TGTGCCAGCAGTCCAACAGGGGATGAGCAGTTCTTC

v_call: TRBV2
clone_size: .
d_call: .
j_call: TRBJ1-5
cdr3_aa: CASTGDAGAPGPQHF
cdr3_nt: TGTGCCAGCACCGGCGACGCAGGGGCCCCCGGGCCCCAGCATTTT

v_call: TRBV28
clone_size: .
d_call: .
j_call: TRBJ1-2
cdr3_aa: CASSGQSPNYGYTF
cdr3_nt: TGTGCCAGCAGCGGACAGTCGCCCAACTATGGCTACACCTTC

v_call: TRBV28
clone_size: .
d_call: .
j_call: TRBJ1-2
cdr3_aa: CASSLNRAGGYTF
cdr3_nt: TGTGCCAGCAGTTTAAACAGGGCGGGTGGCTACACCTTC

v_call: TRBV14
clone_size: .
d_call: TRBD2
j_call: TRBJ2-1
cdr3_aa: CASSQDRAGTRNEQFF
cdr3_nt: TGTGCCAGCAGCCAAGATCGTGCGGGGACTAGGAATGAGCAGTTCTTC